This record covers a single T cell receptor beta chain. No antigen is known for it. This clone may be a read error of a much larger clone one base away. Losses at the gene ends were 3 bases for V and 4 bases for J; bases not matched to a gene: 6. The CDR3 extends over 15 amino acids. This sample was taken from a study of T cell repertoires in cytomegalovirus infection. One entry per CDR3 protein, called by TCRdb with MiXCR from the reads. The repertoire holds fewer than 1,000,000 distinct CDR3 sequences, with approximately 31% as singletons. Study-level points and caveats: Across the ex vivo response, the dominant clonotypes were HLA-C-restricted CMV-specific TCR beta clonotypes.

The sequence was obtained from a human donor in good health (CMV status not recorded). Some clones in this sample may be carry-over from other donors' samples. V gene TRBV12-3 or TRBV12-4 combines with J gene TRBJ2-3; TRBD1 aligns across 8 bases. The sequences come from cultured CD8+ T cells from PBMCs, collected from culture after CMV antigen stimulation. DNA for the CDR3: TGTGCCAGCAGTTTTGGACAGGGCGTCCCAGATACGCAGTATTTT. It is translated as CASSFGQGVPDTQYF.